The 22 T cell receptor beta chains listed next were all sequenced from one sample in a study of blood T cell repertoires in COVID-19. The assay was immunoSEQ multiplex PCR, and TCRdb's table has in-frame clones only and misses some. The sample shows over 200,000 clones, 70% to 90% of them seen only once. The sequencing input was peripheral blood. Receptors originate from a woman aged 18-29 years who had recovered from COVID-19.

The rearrangement links TRBV6-5 to TRBJ1-1; D ambiguous. Between the trimmed V and J ends, which lost 4 bases and 3 bases, there was a span of 9 bases. This CDR3 spans 13 amino acids. The germline CDR1 and CDR2 sequences are MNHEY and SVGAGI. The CDR3 sequence: CASSFNRDTEAFF. The CDR3 bases are TGTGCCAGCAGTTTCAACAGAGACACTGAAGCTTTCTTT.

The chain is built from TRBV19 and TRBJ2-2, with D unresolved. Per the germline V gene, CDR1 is LNHDA and CDR2 is SQIVND (reference sequence). This CDR3 comprises 14 residues. Trimming stripped 5 bases from V and 3 bases from J, with 10 bases between. This CDR3 reads CASSPFSYTGELFF. As DNA, the CDR3 is TGTGCCAGTAGTCCCTTCTCTTACACCGGGGAGCTGTTTTTT.

This rearrangement joins TRBV7-3 to TRBJ2-3, with a tentative D call TRBD1 (6 bases). The V end was cut by 5 bases, the J end by 4 bases, with 10 bases between. This CDR3 is 13 amino acids long. Germline V gene lookup returns CDR1 SGHTA and CDR2 FQGTGA. The CDR3 nucleotides are TGTGCCAGCAGCAGGGACAACGCAGATACGCAGTATTTT. As protein: CASSRDNADTQYF.

The rearrangement joins TRBV5-1 to TRBJ2-1; 10 positions agree with TRBD2. Trimming at V came to 1 base and at J to 4 bases, leaving 2 bases not matched to a gene. The CDR3 runs to 15 residues. Looked up from germline, CDR1 is SGHRS and CDR2 is YFSETQ. CDR3: CASSLTSGDYNEQFF. DNA for the CDR3: TGCGCCAGCAGCTTGACTAGCGGGGATTACAATGAGCAGTTCTTC.

As DNA, the CDR3 is TGTGCCAGCAGCCTGGCCTTAGGGACTAGAAATGAGCAGTTCTTC. Protein: CASSLALGTRNEQFF. The rearrangement joins TRBV11-1 to TRBJ2-1; 8 nucleotides line up with TRBD2. Germline V CDR1 and CDR2: SGHAT, FQDESV (reference sequence). The V and J ends lost 5 bases and 7 bases, in that order; junction bases with no gene match: 10. There are 15 residues in the CDR3.

The chain joins TRBV7-9 to TRBJ2-1; TRBD1 might be the D (6 bases). This CDR3 has 15 amino acids. From germline, CDR1 is SEHNR and CDR2 FQNEAQ (reference sequence). V lost 2 bases, J lost 7 bases, and 15 bases lay in between. CDR3 coding DNA: TGTGCCAGCAGCTTACTCCAGGGGAAAGTGAATGAGCAGTTCTTC. Translation: CASSLLQGKVNEQFF.

The gene calls are TRBV6-6 and TRBJ2-5, with 8 bases fitting TRBD1. This CDR3 has 13 residues. J gave up 5 bases and V 5 bases, and 4 bases lay outside the gene matches. Germline assignment: CDR1 MNHNY and CDR2 SVGAGI (reference sequence). CDR3 loop: CASSRTGRETQYF. CDR3 nucleotides: TGTGCCAGCAGTCGGACAGGGAGGGAGACCCAGTACTTC.

This clone was counted at least ten times. The chain is built from TRBV19 and TRBJ2-1; D call uncertain. The CDR3 extends over 13 amino acids. V lost 1 base to trimming and J lost 4 bases, with 5 bases between them. The germline V gene has CDR1 LNHDA and CDR2 SQIVND (reference sequence). CDR3 coding DNA: TGTGCCAGTAGTATAGCGGAGTACAATGAGCAGTTCTTC. Translating gives CASSIAEYNEQFF.

The chain carries TRBV30 and TRBJ2-7; 8 nucleotides line up with TRBD2. This CDR3 spans 12 amino acids. Germline-derived CDR1 and CDR2 are GTSNPN and SVGIG (reference sequence). V shed 3 bases and J 2 bases; nucleotides not matched to a gene: 0. CDR3 nucleotides: TGTGCCTGGAGCGGGAGGGCCTACGAGCAGTACTTC. Its protein is CAWSGRAYEQYF.

The chain is built from TRBV9 and TRBJ1-4; D might be TRBD1 (5 bases). The CDR3 spans 15 residues. V was clipped by 4 bases and J by 7 bases, with 17 bases between them. Germline CDR1 SGDLS, CDR2 YYNGEE. The CDR3 nucleotides are TGTGCCAGCAGCCCCCGGGGGGGGTCTCTTGAAAAACTGTTTTTT. This gives the protein CASSPRGGSLEKLFF.

J is TRBJ2-2 and V is TRBV19; 8 bases are a match to TRBD2. Germline CDR1 is LNHDA and CDR2 is SQIVND (reference sequence). Trimming at V came to 2 bases and at J to 4 bases, leaving 6 bases not matched to a gene. This CDR3 comprises 16 residues. In DNA form, the CDR3 reads TGTGCCAGTAGTATACCGAGCGGGAGTTTCACCGGGGAGCTGTTTTTT. Translated: CASSIPSGSFTGELFF. Full variable domain (missing parts from reference TRBV19 and TRBJ2-2): DGGITQSPKYLFRKEGQNVTLSCEQNLNHDAMYWYRQDPGQGLRLIYYSQIVNDFQKGDIAEGYSVSREKKESFPLTVTSAQKNPTAFYLCASSIPSGSFTGELFFGEGSRLTVL.

This chain connects TRBV3-1 (or the pseudogene TRBV3-2) to TRBJ2-1; 8 nucleotides agree with TRBD2. V shed 3 bases, J shed 7 bases, and the junction held 8 bases outside the gene matches. This CDR3 region has 15 residues. The germline CDR1 and CDR2 sequences are LGHDT and YNNKEL (reference sequence). The CDR3 protein is CASSQQRESRNEQFF. CDR3 DNA sequence: TGTGCCAGCAGCCAGCAGCGGGAGTCTAGGAATGAGCAGTTCTTC.

The chain uses TRBV27 and TRBJ2-5; possibly TRBD2 for D (5 bases). CDR3 length: 14 amino acids. CDR1 is MNHEY and CDR2 is SMNVEV in the germline V gene (reference sequence). V dropped 10 bases and J dropped 0 bases, with 15 bases sitting between them. CDR3 bases: TGTGCCACGTCGGGAACAGAAGACCAAGAGACCCAGTACTTC. This encodes CATSGTEDQETQYF.

The chain couples TRBV18 to TRBJ2-2, with no clear D. CDR3 size: 13 residues. Germline V lookup: CDR1 KGHSH, CDR2 LQKENI. Trimming took 3 bases from V and 5 from J, leaving 7 bases between them. CDR3 sequence: CASSPLTTGELFF. The CDR3 DNA reads as TGTGCCAGCTCACCCTTGACAACCGGGGAGCTGTTTTTT.

The V call is TRBV30, the J call TRBJ2-7; maybe TRBD2 (6 bases). The CDR3 is 14 residues long. Germline CDR1 GTSNPN, CDR2 SVGIG (reference sequence). V gave up 3 bases and J gave up 0 bases, with 12 bases separating them. The CDR3 loop reads CAWSSGSNSYEQYF. The CDR3 nucleotides read TGTGCCTGGAGCAGCGGGTCCAACTCCTACGAGCAGTACTTC.

Here the CDR3 DNA reads TGCGCCAGCAGCCAAGATCGACGGGGCACCGGGGAGCTGTTTTTT. Its translation: CASSQDRRGTGELFF. The V call is TRBV4-3, the J call TRBJ2-2; a weak D match, TRBD2 (5 bases). The CDR3 consists of 15 residues. The V gene lost 0 bases and the J gene lost 4 bases, with 9 bases spanning the gap. CDR1 is LGHNA and CDR2 is YSLEER in the germline V gene.

The sample holds a few counts of this clone. This chain joins TRBV7-6 and TRBJ2-3, with 11 bases fitting TRBD2. Germline CDR1 is SGHVS and CDR2 is FNYEAQ. V gave up 2 bases and J gave up 5 bases; unmatched junction bases: 18. CDR3 length: 20 amino acids. DNA for the CDR3: TGTGCCAGCAGCTTAACGTGGCTGGGTATAGCGGGAGGGCCGGAAGATACGCAGTATTTT. It is translated as CASSLTWLGIAGGPEDTQYF.

The chain recombines TRBV27 with TRBJ2-2; D uncertain. V lost 4 bases to trimming and J lost 4 bases, with 4 bases between them. The CDR3 runs 12 residues. The germline V gene has CDR1 MNHEY and CDR2 SMNVEV (reference sequence). The CDR3 coding sequence is TGTGCCAGCAGTTCCGTCACCGGGGAGCTGTTTTTT. This codes for CASSSVTGELFF.

This clone has only a few counts. The chain employs TRBV7-2 and TRBJ1-1; 9 bases align to TRBD1. CDR3 length: 15 amino acids. Germline CDR1 and CDR2: SGHTA and FQGNSA. The ends lost 1 base at V and 3 bases at J; junction bases unmatched: 3. The CDR3 DNA reads as TGTGCCAGCAGCTTAGGGGACAGGGATTACACTGAAGCTTTCTTT. Its protein product is CASSLGDRDYTEAFF. Drawing the rest from reference TRBV7-2 and TRBJ1-1, the complete variable domain is GAGVSQSPSNKVTEKGKDVELRCDPISGHTALYWYRQSLGQGLEFLIYFQGNSAPDKSGLPSDRFSAERTGGSVSTLTIQRTQQEDSAVYLCASSLGDRDYTEAFFGQGTRLTVV.

The chain links TRBV5-4 to TRBJ1-2, with 11 bases identical to TRBD1. CDR1 SGHNT and CDR2 YYREEE come from the germline V gene (reference sequence). The V gene end was trimmed by 4 bases and the J gene end by 6 bases; junction bases not matched to a gene: 8. This CDR3 contains 15 residues. DNA of the CDR3: TGTGCCAGCAGCGAAGGGACAGGGGGTCTGGATGGCTACACCTTC. It encodes CASSEGTGGLDGYTF.

V gene TRBV4-3 combines with J gene TRBJ2-5; 8 bases match TRBD2. Germline V gene lookup returns CDR1 LGHNA and CDR2 YSLEER. The ends lost 0 bases at V and 4 bases at J; junction bases unmatched: 10. This CDR3 has 17 residues. The DNA for the CDR3 is TGCGCCAGCAGCCAAGATGTAGGAAGCGGGAGACTAGAGACCCAGTACTTC. Residues: CASSQDVGSGRLETQYF.

The gene calls are TRBV4-3 and TRBJ2-3; 7 bases match TRBD2. CDR3 length equals 18 residues. In germline, CDR1 is LGHNA, CDR2 YSLEER. J was trimmed by 1 base and V by 1 base; bases with no gene match: 11. The DNA of the CDR3 is TGCGCCAGCAGCCAAGGAAAATCGAGCGGGACGCGCACAGATACGCAGTATTTT. Translating gives CASSQGKSSGTRTDTQYF.